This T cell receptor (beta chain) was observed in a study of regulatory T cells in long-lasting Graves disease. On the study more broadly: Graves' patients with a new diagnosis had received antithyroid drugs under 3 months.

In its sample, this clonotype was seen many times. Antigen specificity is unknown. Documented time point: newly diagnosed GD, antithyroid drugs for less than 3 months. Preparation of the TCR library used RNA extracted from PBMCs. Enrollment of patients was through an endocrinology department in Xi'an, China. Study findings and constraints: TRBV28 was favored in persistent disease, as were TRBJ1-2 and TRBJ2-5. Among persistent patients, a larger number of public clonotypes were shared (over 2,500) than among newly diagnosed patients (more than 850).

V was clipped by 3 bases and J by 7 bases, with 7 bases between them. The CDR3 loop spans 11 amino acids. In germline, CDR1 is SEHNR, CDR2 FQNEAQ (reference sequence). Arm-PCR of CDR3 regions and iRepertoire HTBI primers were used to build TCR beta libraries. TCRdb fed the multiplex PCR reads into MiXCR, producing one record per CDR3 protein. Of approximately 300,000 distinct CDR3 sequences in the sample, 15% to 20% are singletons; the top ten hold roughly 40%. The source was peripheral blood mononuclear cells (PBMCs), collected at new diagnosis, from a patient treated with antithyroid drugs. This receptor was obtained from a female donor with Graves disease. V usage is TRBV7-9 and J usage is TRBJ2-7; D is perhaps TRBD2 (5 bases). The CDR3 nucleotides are TGTGCCAGCAGCTTTGGGAGAGAGCAGTACTTC. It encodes CASSFGREQYF.